The 21 T cell receptor beta chains presented below share a single source sample, sequenced in a study of blood T cell repertoires in COVID-19. This table comes from immunoSEQ multiplex PCR, and its TCRdb copy is limited to in-frame clones, with some not included. The repertoire holds roughly 87,000 clones, roughly 83% seen once, with roughly 25% in the top ten. The sequenced material came from peripheral blood. Receptors were obtained from a human donor in a cohort sampled during active COVID-19.

The chain employs TRBV5-4 and TRBJ2-3; TRBD2 matches 8 bases. The ends lost 2 bases at V and 6 bases at J; junction bases unmatched: 14. The CDR3 is 17 amino acids. CDR1 SGHNT and CDR2 YYREEE come from the germline V gene (reference sequence). CDR3 DNA sequence: TGTGCCAGCAGCTTAACTAGCGGTTGGTCCCCAAGGGATACGCAGTATTTT. Residues: CASSLTSGWSPRDTQYF.

The gene calls are TRBV19 and TRBJ1-6; TRBD1 matches 7 bases. Looked up from germline, CDR1 is LNHDA and CDR2 is SQIVND (reference sequence). CDR3 length: 13 residues. The V segment lost 5 bases and the J segment 7 bases; nucleotides outside the gene matches: 2. CDR3 nucleotides: TGTGCCAGTAGTGCGACAGGGAATTCACCCCTCCACTTT. Translated: CASSATGNSPLHF.

This chain connects TRBV27 to TRBJ2-7; 10 nucleotides line up with TRBD1. V was clipped by 5 bases and J by 4 bases; unmatched bases: 5. Germline CDR1 MNHEY, CDR2 SMNVEV (reference sequence). The CDR3 sequence is 14 residues long. Here the CDR3 DNA reads TGTGCCAGCAGTACCGGGACAGGGGTGTACGAGCAGTACTTC. Encoded protein: CASSTGTGVYEQYF.

The genes are TRBV14 and TRBJ2-1, with 8 bases lining up with TRBD2. The CDR3 runs 18 residues. CDR1 and CDR2 from the germline V gene are SGHDN and FVKESK. The trim removed 1 base at V and 0 bases at J, leaving 8 bases unmatched. In DNA form, the CDR3 reads TGTGCCAGCAGCCAAGGTTTGTTGAGCGGGAGCTCCTACAATGAGCAGTTCTTC. It is translated as CASSQGLLSGSSYNEQFF.

The chain employs TRBV28 and TRBJ2-1; 12 positions match TRBD2. V was pared by 5 bases and J by 6 bases, with 8 bases of the junction left unmatched. CDR1 MDHEN and CDR2 SYDVKM come from the germline V gene. The CDR3 has 16 residues. The CDR3 protein is CASSQTLAGGSNEQFF. The CDR3 coding sequence is TGTGCCAGCAGTCAAACCCTAGCGGGAGGGTCCAATGAGCAGTTCTTC.

The gene calls are TRBV28 and TRBJ2-1; a possible D gene is TRBD1 (5 bases). The CDR3 runs 14 residues. CDR1 is MDHEN, CDR2 SYDVKM, per germline. Trimming removed 2 bases from V and 6 bases from J, with 11 bases in between. In nucleotides, the CDR3 is TGTGCCAGCAGTTTAATGTCAGGGTTCAATGAGCAGTTCTTC. Encoded protein: CASSLMSGFNEQFF.

The rearrangement uses TRBV5-1 and TRBJ1-2, with TRBD1 as a possible D gene (5 bases). Germline loops: CDR1 SGHRS, CDR2 YFSETQ. V lost 5 bases and J 7 bases, leaving 12 bases between the germline ends. CDR3 length: 12 residues. The CDR3 spells CASSAGPLGYTF. In DNA form, the CDR3 reads TGCGCCAGCAGTGCAGGGCCGCTTGGCTACACCTTC.

As DNA, the CDR3 is TGTGCCAGCAGCTCAGGGACTCCGAACTATGGCTACACCTTC. This translates into CASSSGTPNYGYTF. The chain links TRBV7-9 to TRBJ1-2; tentatively, D is TRBD1 (5 bases). The ends were cut back, 4 bases at V and 2 bases at J, with 11 bases in the middle. CDR1 is SEHNR and CDR2 is FQNEAQ in the germline V gene (reference sequence). The CDR3 runs 14 residues.

V and J are TRBV5-4 and TRBJ2-1, with 7 nucleotides matching TRBD1. V lost 4 bases and J lost 10; bases outside the gene matches: 8. The germline V gene encodes CDR1 SGHNT and CDR2 YYREEE (reference sequence). This CDR3 spans 13 amino acids. CDR3 nucleotide sequence: TGTGCCAGCAGCATGGAAGGGGGCGGGGAGCAGTTCTTC. This codes for CASSMEGGGEQFF.

The rearrangement joins TRBV5-6 to TRBJ1-3, with D unresolved. The V gene's germline CDR1 is SGHDT and CDR2 YYEEEE. The V end was cut by 4 bases, the J end by 0 bases, with 14 bases between. The CDR3 totals 16 residues. The CDR3 loop reads CASSVLGLTSGNTIYF. CDR3 DNA sequence: TGTGCCAGCAGCGTGTTAGGACTGACCTCTGGAAACACCATATATTTT.

The V gene is TRBV24-1, the J gene TRBJ2-3; 8 nucleotides agree with TRBD1. This CDR3 has 16 amino acids. The V gene's germline CDR1 is KGHDR and CDR2 SFDVKD. Trimming removed 0 bases from V and 5 bases from J; junction bases left unmatched: 6. CDR3 amino acids: CATSDLDRTGLDTQYF. In DNA form, the CDR3 reads TGTGCCACCAGTGATTTGGATCGGACAGGGTTAGATACGCAGTATTTT.

J is TRBJ1-2 and V is TRBV6-1; 7 bases match TRBD1. V lost 4 bases and J lost 4; bases outside the gene matches: 12. Per germline, CDR1 MNHNS and CDR2 SASEGT. This CDR3 is 16 amino acids long. CDR3: CASSVKTGAGVYGYTF. The CDR3 DNA follows: TGTGCCAGCAGTGTTAAAACAGGGGCAGGAGTCTATGGCTACACCTTC.

The rearrangement links TRBV7-2 to TRBJ2-1; TRBD1 aligns across 7 bases. The CDR3 is made up of 13 amino acids. V shed 5 bases, J shed 9 bases, and the junction held 7 bases outside the gene matches. Germline CDR1 SGHTA, CDR2 FQGNSA. The CDR3 DNA follows: TGTGCCAGCAGCCAGAGACAGGGTAGTGAGCAGTTCTTC. Its translation is CASSQRQGSEQFF.

J is TRBJ2-3 and V is TRBV19; the D gene is possibly TRBD2 (6 bases). From germline, CDR1 is LNHDA and CDR2 SQIVND (reference sequence). The CDR3 covers 16 residues. V was shortened by 8 bases and J by 1 base, with 19 bases between the two germline ends. CDR3 protein: CASGTSGAGRTDTQYF. In DNA form, the CDR3 reads TGTGCCAGTGGGACTTCTGGAGCGGGTCGCACAGATACGCAGTATTTT.

This chain connects TRBV7-2 to TRBJ2-3; 7 nucleotides match TRBD2. This CDR3 region has 13 residues. The J segment lost 6 bases and the V segment lost 7 bases, leaving 7 bases of the junction unmatched. Germline CDR1 and CDR2: SGHTA and FQGNSA. The CDR3 loop reads CASTTSSIDTQYF. Here the CDR3 DNA reads TGTGCCAGCACGACTAGCTCAATTGATACGCAGTATTTT.

The chain links TRBV2 to TRBJ1-5; no clear D. Looked up from germline, CDR1 is SNHLY and CDR2 is FYNNEI. The V gene lost 7 bases and the J gene lost 1 base, with 14 bases spanning the gap. This CDR3 comprises 15 residues. CDR3 sequence: CASNPGGGSNQPQHF. The CDR3 DNA sequence: TGTGCCAGCAACCCCGGTGGCGGGAGCAATCAGCCCCAGCATTTT.

The rearrangement uses TRBV5-5 and TRBJ2-7; 12 positions agree with TRBD2. The germline V gene has CDR1 SGHKS and CDR2 YYEKEE (reference sequence). This CDR3 spans 15 amino acids. With V trimmed by 4 bases and J by 6 bases, 8 bases remained unmatched. The DNA of the CDR3 is TGTGCCAGCAGCGTAACTAGCGGGAGGTTCGGCGAGCAGTACTTC. Translated, it gives CASSVTSGRFGEQYF.

This clone was counted a few times. This chain joins TRBV5-1 and TRBJ2-1; maybe TRBD2 (6 bases). The CDR3 covers 12 residues. V was cut by 5 bases and J by 9 bases, with 12 bases left in between. The germline V gene encodes CDR1 SGHRS and CDR2 YFSETQ. CDR3 in amino acids: CASRAGRGEQFF. The CDR3 DNA is TGCGCCAGCAGAGCGGGCCGGGGTGAGCAGTTCTTC.

V gene TRBV7-9 combines with J gene TRBJ2-3, with 7 bases aligning to TRBD2. Germline loops: CDR1 SEHNR, CDR2 FQNEAQ (reference sequence). This CDR3 region has 15 residues. V was clipped by 1 base and J by 5 bases; unmatched bases: 6. The CDR3 DNA sequence: TGTGCCAGCAGCTTAGGTGGGGGGGGGAGAGATACGCAGTATTTT. It yields the protein CASSLGGGGRDTQYF.

The V call is TRBV7-2, the J call TRBJ1-2; TRBD1 agrees at 7 bases. Trimming took 1 base from V and 5 from J; bases not matched to a gene: 7. CDR1 is SGHTA and CDR2 is FQGNSA in the germline V gene. The CDR3 is made up of 15 amino acids. CDR3 nucleotide sequence: TGTGCCAGCAGCTTAGAAGGGGGCGTCCGTTATGGCTACACCTTC. This codes for CASSLEGGVRYGYTF.

The CDR3 loop is CASSVAGDEQYF. DNA of the CDR3: TGTGCCAGCAGCGTAGCGGGGGACGAGCAGTACTTC. The V call is TRBV9, the J call TRBJ2-7, with a weak D call TRBD2 (6 bases). Germline V lookup: CDR1 SGDLS, CDR2 YYNGEE. Trimming pared 0 bases from V and 5 bases from J, leaving 6 bases between. The CDR3 loop spans 12 amino acids.